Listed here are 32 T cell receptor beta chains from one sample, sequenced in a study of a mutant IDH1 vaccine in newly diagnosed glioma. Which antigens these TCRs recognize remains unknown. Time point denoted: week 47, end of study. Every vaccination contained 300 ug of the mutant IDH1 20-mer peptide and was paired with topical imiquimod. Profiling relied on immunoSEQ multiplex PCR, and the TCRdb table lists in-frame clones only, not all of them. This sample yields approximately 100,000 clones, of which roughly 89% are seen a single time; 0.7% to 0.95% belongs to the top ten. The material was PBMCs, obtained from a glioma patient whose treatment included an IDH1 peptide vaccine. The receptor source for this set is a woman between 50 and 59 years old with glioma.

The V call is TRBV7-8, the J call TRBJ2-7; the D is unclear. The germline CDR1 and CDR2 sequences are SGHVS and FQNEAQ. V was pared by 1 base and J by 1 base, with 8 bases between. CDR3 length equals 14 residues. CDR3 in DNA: TGTGCCAGCAGCTTAGGAGGAAAATCCTACGAGCAGTACTTC. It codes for CASSLGGKSYEQYF.

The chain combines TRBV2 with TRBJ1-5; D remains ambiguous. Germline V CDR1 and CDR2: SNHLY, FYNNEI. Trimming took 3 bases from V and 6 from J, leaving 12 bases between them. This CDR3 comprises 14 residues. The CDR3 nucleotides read TGTGCCAGCAGTGATAGCGGAGGAGGTCAGCCCCAGCATTTT. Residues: CASSDSGGGQPQHF.

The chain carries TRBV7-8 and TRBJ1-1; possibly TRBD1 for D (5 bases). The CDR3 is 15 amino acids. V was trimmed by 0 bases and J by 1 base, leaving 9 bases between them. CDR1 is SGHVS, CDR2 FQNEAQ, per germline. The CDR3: CASSLARDRNTEAFF. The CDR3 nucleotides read TGTGCCAGCAGCTTAGCTAGAGACAGGAACACTGAAGCTTTCTTT.

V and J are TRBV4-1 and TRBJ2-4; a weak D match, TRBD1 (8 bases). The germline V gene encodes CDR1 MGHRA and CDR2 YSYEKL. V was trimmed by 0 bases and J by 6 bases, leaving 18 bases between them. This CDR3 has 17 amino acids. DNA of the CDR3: TGCGCCAGCAGCCAAGACGGGGAACAGGGGGAGGGAAACATTCAGTACTTC. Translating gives CASSQDGEQGEGNIQYF.

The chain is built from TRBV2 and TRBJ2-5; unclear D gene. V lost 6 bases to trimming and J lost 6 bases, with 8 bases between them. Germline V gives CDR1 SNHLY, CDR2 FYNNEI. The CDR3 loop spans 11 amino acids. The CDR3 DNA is TGTGCCAGCAGCCCAGGACAGACCCAGTACTTC. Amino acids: CASSPGQTQYF.

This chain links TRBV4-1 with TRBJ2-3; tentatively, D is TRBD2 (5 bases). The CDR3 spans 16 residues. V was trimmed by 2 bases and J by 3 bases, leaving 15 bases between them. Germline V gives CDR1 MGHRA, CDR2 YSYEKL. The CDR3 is CASSQKRAENTDTQYF. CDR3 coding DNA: TGCGCCAGCAGCCAAAAGAGGGCAGAGAATACAGATACGCAGTATTTT.

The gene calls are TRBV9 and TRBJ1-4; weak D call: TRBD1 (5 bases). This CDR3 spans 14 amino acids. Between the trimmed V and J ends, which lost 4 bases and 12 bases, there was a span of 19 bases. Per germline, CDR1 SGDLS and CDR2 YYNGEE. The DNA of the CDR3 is TGTGCCAGCAGCTCCTACCTACATGGGGGGGAACTGTTTTTT. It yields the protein CASSSYLHGGELFF. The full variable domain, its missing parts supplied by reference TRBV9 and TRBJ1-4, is DSGVTQTPKHLITATGQRVTLRCSPRSGDLSVYWYQQSLDQGLQFLIQYYNGEERAKGNILERFSAQQFPDLHSELNLSSLELGDSALYFCASSSYLHGGELFFGSGTQLSVL.

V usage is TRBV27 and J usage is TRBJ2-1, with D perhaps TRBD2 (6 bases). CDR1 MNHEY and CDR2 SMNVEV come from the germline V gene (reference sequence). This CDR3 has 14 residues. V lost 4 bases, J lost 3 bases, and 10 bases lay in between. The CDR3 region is CASSSGLLYNEQFF. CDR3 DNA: TGTGCCAGCAGTTCGGGACTCCTCTACAATGAGCAGTTCTTC.

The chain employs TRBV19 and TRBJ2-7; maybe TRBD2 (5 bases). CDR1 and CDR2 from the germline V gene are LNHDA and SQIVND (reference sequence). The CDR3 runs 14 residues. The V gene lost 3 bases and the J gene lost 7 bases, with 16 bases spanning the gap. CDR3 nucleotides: TGTGCCAGTAGTATCGAGCCTTCCGGCGGGGAGCAGTACTTC. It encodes CASSIEPSGGEQYF.

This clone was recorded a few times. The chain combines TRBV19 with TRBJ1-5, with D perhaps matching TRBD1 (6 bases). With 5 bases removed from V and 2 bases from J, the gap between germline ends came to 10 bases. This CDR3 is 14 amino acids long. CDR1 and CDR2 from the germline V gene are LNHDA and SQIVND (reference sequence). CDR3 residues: CASSGRGGNQPQHF. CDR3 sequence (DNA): TGTGCCAGTAGTGGCAGGGGAGGCAATCAGCCCCAGCATTTT. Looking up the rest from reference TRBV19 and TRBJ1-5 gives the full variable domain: DGGITQSPKYLFRKEGQNVTLSCEQNLNHDAMYWYRQDPGQGLRLIYYSQIVNDFQKGDIAEGYSVSREKKESFPLTVTSAQKNPTAFYLCASSGRGGNQPQHFGDGTRLSIL.

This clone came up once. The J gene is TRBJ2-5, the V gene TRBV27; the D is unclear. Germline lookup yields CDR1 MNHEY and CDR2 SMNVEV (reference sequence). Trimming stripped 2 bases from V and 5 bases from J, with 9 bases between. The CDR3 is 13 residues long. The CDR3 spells CASSLRSRETQYF. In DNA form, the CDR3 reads TGTGCCAGCAGTTTAAGGTCAAGGGAGACCCAGTACTTC.

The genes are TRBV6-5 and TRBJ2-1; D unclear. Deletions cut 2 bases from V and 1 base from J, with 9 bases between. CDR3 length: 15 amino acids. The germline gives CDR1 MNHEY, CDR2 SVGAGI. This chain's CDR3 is CASSYADPSYNEQFF. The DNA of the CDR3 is TGTGCCAGCAGTTACGCTGACCCATCCTACAATGAGCAGTTCTTC.

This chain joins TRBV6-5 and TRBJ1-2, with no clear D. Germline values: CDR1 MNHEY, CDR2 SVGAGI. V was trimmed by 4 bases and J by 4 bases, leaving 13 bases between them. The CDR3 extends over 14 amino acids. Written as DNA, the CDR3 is TGTGCCAGCAGTTTCGAGGTGTCCGGCTATGGCTACACCTTC. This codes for CASSFEVSGYGYTF.

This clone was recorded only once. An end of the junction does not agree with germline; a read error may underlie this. The CDR3 sequence: CAGSPDRGNYNEQFF. In DNA, the CDR3 is TGTGCCGGCAGCCCAGACAGGGGCAATTACAATGAGCAGTTCTTC. This chain links TRBV5-6 with TRBJ2-1, with 8 bases matching TRBD1. CDR1 SGHDT and CDR2 YYEEEE come from the germline V gene. This CDR3 contains 15 residues. The complete variable domain, with remaining parts taken from reference TRBV5-6 and TRBJ2-1, reads DAGVTQSPTHLIKTRGQQVTLRCSPKSGHDTVSWYQQALGQGPQFIFQYYEEEERQRGNFPDRFSGHQFPNYSSELNVNALLLGDSALYLCAGSPDRGNYNEQFFGPGTRLTVL.

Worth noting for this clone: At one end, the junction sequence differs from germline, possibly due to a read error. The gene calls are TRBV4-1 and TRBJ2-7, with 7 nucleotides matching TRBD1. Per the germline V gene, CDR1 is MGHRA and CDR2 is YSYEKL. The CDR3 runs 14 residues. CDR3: CASSQRGTADERYF. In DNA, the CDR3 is TGCGCCAGCAGCCAAAGAGGGACAGCTGACGAGCGGTACTTC.

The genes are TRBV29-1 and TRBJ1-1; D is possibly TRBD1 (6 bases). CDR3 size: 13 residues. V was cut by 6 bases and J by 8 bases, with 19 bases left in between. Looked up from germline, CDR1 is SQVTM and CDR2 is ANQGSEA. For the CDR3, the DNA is TGCAGCGTGCACCGGGACACCCTTATAGAAGCTTTCTTT. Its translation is CSVHRDTLIEAFF.

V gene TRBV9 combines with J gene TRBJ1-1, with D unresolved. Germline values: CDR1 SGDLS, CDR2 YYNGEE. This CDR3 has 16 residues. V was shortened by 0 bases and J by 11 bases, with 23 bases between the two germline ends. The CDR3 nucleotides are TGTGCCAGCAGCGTAGGGCCCTCGGGCTTCGCAGTGGGGGCTTTCTTT. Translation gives CASSVGPSGFAVGAFF.

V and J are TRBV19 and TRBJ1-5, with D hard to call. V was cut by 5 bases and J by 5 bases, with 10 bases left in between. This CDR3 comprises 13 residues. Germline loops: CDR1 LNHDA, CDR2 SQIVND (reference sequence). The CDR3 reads CASSWQEYQPQHF. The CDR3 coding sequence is TGTGCCAGTAGTTGGCAGGAGTATCAGCCCCAGCATTTT.

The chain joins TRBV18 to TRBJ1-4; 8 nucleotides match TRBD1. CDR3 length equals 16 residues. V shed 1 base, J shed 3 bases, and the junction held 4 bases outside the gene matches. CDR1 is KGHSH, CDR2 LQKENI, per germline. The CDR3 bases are TGTGCCAGCTCACCACTCCGACAGGGGTCTAATGAAAAACTGTTTTTT. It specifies CASSPLRQGSNEKLFF. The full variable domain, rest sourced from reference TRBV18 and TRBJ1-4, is NAGVMQNPRHLVRRRGQEARLRCSPMKGHSHVYWYRQLPEEGLKFMVYLQKENIIDESGMPKERFSAEFPKEGPSILRIQQVVRGDSAAYFCASSPLRQGSNEKLFFGSGTQLSVL.

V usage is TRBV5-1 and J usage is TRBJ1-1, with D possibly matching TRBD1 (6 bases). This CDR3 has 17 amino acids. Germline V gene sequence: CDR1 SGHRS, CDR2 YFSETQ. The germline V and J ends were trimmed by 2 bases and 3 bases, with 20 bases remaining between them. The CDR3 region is CASSFTGHRTPHTEAFF. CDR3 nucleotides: TGCGCCAGCAGCTTTACGGGACACCGAACCCCCCACACTGAAGCTTTCTTT.

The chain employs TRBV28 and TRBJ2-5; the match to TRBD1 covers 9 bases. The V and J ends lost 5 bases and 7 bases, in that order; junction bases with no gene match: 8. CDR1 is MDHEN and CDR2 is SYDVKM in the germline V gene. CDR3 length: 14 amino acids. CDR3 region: CASSPDRGFGTQYF. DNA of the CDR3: TGTGCCAGCAGTCCGGACAGGGGTTTTGGGACCCAGTACTTC.

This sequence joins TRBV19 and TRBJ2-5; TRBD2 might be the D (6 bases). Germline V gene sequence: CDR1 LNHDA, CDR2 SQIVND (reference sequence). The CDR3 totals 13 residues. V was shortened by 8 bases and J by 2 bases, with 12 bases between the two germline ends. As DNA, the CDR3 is TGTGCCAGTGGCGTCGGAGGGCAAGAGACCCAGTACTTC. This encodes CASGVGGQETQYF.

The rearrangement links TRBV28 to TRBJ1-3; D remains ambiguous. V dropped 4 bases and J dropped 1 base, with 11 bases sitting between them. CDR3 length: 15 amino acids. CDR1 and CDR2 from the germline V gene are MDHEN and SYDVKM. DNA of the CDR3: TGTGCCAGCAGTTCTATCAGTGGATCTGGAAACACCATATATTTT. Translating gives CASSSISGSGNTIYF. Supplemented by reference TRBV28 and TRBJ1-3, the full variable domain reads DVKVTQSSRYLVKRTGEKVFLECVQDMDHENMFWYRQDPGLGLRLIYFSYDVKMKEKGDIPEGYSVSREKKERFSLILESASTNQTSMYLCASSSISGSGNTIYFGEGSWLTVV.

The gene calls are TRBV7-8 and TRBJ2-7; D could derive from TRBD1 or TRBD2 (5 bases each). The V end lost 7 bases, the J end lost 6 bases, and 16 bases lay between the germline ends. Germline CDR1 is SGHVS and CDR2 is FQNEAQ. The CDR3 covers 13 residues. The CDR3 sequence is CASTAVRGSEQYF. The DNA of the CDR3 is TGTGCCAGCACCGCTGTGAGGGGTTCCGAGCAGTACTTC.

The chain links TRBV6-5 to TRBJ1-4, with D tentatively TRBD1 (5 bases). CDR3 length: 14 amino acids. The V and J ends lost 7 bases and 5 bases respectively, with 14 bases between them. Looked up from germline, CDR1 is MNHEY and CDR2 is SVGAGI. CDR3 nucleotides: TGTGCCAGCACCAAGTGGGACGGGAATGAAAAACTGTTTTTT. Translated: CASTKWDGNEKLFF.

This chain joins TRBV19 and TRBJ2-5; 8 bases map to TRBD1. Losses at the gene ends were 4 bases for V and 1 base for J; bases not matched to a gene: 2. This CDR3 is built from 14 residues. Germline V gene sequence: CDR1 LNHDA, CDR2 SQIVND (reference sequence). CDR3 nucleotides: TGTGCCAGTAGTACACAGGGGGTCCAAGAGACCCAGTACTTC. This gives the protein CASSTQGVQETQYF. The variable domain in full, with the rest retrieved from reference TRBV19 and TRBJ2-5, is DGGITQSPKYLFRKEGQNVTLSCEQNLNHDAMYWYRQDPGQGLRLIYYSQIVNDFQKGDIAEGYSVSREKKESFPLTVTSAQKNPTAFYLCASSTQGVQETQYFGPGTRLLVL.

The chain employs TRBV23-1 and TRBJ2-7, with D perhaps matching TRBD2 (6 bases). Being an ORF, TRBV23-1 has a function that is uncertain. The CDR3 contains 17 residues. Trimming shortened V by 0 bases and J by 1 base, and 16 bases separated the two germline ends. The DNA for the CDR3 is TGCGCCAGCAGTCAATCCCTCGGGGACTTTCCGTCCTACGAGCAGTACTTC. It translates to CASSQSLGDFPSYEQYF.

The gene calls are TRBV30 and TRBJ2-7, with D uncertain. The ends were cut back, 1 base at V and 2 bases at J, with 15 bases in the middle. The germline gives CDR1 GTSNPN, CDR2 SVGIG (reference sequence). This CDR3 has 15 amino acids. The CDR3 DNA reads TGTGCCTGGAGTGCCCTGTGGGCCAAAACCTACGAGCAGTACTTC. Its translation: CAWSALWAKTYEQYF.

Written as DNA, the CDR3 is TGTGCCAGCACTGGGATATATAGCAATCAGCCCCAGCATTTT. It translates to CASTGIYSNQPQHF. This chain links TRBV6-1 with TRBJ1-5; D is ambiguous. V was trimmed by 7 bases and J by 0 bases, leaving 10 bases between them. Germline CDR1 is MNHNS and CDR2 is SASEGT. CDR3 length: 14 residues.

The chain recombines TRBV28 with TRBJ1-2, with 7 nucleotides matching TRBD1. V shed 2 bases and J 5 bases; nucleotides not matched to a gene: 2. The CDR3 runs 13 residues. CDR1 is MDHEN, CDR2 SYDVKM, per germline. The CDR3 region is CASSLRGRYGYTF. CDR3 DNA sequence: TGTGCCAGCAGTTTAAGGGGGCGTTATGGCTACACCTTC.

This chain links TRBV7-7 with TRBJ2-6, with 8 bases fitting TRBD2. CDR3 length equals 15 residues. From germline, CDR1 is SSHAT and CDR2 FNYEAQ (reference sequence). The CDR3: CASGDGPSGANVLTF. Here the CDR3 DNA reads TGTGCTAGCGGGGACGGACCCTCTGGGGCCAACGTCCTGACTTTC.

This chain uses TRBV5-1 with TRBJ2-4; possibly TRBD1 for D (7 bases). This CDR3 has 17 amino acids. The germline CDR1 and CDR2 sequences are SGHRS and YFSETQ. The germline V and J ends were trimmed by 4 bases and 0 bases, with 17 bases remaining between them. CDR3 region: CASSPRGGGQAKNIQYF. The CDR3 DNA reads TGCGCCAGCAGCCCCCGTGGAGGGGGCCAAGCCAAAAACATTCAGTACTTC. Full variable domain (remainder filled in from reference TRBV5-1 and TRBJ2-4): KAGVTQTPRYLIKTRGQQVTLSCSPISGHRSVSWYQQTPGQGLQFLFEYFSETQRNKGNFPGRFSGRQFSNSRSEMNVSTLELGDSALYLCASSPRGGGQAKNIQYFGAGTRLSVL.